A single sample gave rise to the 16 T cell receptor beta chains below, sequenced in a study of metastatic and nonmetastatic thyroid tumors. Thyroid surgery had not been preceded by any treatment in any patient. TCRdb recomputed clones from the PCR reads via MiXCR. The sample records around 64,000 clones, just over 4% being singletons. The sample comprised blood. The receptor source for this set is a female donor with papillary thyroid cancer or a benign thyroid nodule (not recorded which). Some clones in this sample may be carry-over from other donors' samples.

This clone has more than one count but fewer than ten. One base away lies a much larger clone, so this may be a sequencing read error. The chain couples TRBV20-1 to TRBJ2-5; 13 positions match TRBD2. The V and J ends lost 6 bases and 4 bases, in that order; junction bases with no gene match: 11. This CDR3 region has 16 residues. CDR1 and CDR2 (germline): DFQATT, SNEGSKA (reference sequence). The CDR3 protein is CSANVLAGGSRETQYF. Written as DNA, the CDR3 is TGCAGTGCCAACGTACTAGCGGGAGGGTCTCGAGAGACCCAGTACTTC.

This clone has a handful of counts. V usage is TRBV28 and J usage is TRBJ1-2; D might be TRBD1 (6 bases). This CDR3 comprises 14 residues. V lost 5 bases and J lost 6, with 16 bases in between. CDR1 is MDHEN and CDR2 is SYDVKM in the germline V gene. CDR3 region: CASSPRGGGHGYTF. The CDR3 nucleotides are TGTGCCAGCAGTCCCCGGGGCGGGGGGCATGGCTACACCTTC.

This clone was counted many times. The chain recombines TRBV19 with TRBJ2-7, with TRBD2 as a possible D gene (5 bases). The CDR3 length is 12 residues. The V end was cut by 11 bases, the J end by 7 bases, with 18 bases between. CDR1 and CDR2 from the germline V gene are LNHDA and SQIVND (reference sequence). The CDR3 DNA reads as TGTGCCTCCAGCTATGGAGGATCTGAGCAGTACTTC. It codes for CASSYGGSEQYF.

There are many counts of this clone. CDR3 in DNA: TGTGCCAGTAGTATATGGGCTAGGGGCGGAGGAGGGCCAAACCAGCCCCAGCATTTT. Protein: CASSIWARGGGGPNQPQHF. J is TRBJ1-5 and V is TRBV19, with TRBD1 as a possible D gene (5 bases). The germline V gene has CDR1 LNHDA and CDR2 SQIVND (reference sequence). The CDR3 loop spans 19 amino acids. The V and J ends lost 2 bases and 7 bases respectively, with 27 bases between them.

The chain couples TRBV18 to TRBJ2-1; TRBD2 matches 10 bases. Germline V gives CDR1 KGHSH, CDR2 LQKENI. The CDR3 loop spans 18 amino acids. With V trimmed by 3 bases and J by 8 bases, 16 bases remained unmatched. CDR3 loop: CASSPAQKETSGSDEQFF. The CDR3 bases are TGTGCCAGCTCACCGGCCCAAAAGGAGACTAGCGGGTCGGATGAGCAGTTCTTC. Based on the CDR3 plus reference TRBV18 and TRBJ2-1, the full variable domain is NAGVMQNPRHLVRRRGQEARLRCSPMKGHSHVYWYRQLPEEGLKFMVYLQKENIIDESGMPKERFSAEFPKEGPSILRIQQVVRGDSAAYFCASSPAQKETSGSDEQFFGPGTRLTVL.

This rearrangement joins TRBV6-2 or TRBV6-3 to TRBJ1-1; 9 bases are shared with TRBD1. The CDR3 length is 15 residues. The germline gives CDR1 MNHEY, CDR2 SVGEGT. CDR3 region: CFSNIQGAADTEAFF. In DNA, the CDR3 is TGTTTCAGCAACATACAGGGGGCGGCGGACACTGAAGCTTTCTTT.

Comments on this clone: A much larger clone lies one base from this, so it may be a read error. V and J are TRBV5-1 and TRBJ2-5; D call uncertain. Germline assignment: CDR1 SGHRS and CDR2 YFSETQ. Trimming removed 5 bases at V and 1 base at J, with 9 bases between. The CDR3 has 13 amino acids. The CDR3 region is CASSGSIQETQYF. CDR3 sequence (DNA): TGCGCCAGCAGTGGATCGATCCAAGAGACCCAGTACTTC.

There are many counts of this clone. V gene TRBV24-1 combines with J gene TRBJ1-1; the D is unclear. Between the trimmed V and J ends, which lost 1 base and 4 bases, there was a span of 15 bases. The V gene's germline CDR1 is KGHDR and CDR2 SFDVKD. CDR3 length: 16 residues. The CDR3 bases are TGTGCCACCAGTGATTTAAGGAAGGGAAGGAGCACTGAAGCTTTCTTT. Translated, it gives CATSDLRKGRSTEAFF.

CDR3 nucleotides: TGTGCCAGCAGTGCACCGGGACAGGGAACCTACGAGCAGTACTTC. Amino acids: CASSAPGQGTYEQYF. The genes are TRBV28 and TRBJ2-7; 9 nucleotides line up with TRBD1. There are 15 residues in the CDR3. V dropped 5 bases and J dropped 2; count of bases not matched to a gene: 7. The germline gives CDR1 MDHEN, CDR2 SYDVKM.

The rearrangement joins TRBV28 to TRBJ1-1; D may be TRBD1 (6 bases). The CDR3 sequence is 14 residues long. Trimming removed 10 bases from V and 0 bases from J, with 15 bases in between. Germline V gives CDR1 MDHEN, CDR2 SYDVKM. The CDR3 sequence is CAIIDRQVNTEAFF. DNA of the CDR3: TGTGCCATCATTGATAGACAGGTGAACACTGAAGCTTTCTTT.

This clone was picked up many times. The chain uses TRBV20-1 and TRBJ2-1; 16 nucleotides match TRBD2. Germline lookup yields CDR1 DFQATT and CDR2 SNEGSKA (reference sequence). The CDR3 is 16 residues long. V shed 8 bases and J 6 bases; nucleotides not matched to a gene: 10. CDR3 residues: CSYAGTSGRGGNEQFF. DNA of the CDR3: TGCAGTTACGCCGGGACTAGCGGGAGGGGGGGCAATGAGCAGTTCTTC.

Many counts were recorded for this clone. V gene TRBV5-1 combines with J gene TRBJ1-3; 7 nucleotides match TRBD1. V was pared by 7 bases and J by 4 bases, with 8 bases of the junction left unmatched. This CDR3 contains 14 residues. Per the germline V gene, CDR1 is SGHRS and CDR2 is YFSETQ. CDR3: CASSAGGSGNTIYF. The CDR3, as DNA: TGCGCCAGCTCGGCAGGGGGTTCGGGAAACACCATATATTTT. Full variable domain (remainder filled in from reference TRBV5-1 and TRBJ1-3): KAGVTQTPRYLIKTRGQQVTLSCSPISGHRSVSWYQQTPGQGLQFLFEYFSETQRNKGNFPGRFSGRQFSNSRSEMNVSTLELGDSALYLCASSAGGSGNTIYFGEGSWLTVV.

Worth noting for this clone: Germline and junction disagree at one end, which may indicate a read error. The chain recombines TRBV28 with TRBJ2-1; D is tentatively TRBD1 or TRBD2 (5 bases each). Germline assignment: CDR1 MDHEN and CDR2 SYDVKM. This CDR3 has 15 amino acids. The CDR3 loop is CTSSSRDRGCNDQFF. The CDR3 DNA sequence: TGTACCAGCAGTTCCCGGGACCGAGGGTGCAATGATCAGTTCTTC.

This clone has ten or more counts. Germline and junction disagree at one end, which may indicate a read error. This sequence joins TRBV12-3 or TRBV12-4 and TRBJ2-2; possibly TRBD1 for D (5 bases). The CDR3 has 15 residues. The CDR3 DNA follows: TGTGCCAGCAGGTTAGGGGCAACGAACACCGGGGAGCTGTTTTTT. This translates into CASRLGATNTGELFF.

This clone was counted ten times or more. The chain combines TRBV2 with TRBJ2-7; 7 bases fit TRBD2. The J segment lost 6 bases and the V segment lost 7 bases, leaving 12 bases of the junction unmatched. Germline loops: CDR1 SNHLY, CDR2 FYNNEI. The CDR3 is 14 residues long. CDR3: CASIGGRGRVEQYF. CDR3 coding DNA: TGTGCCAGCATAGGAGGGAGGGGAAGGGTCGAGCAGTACTTC.

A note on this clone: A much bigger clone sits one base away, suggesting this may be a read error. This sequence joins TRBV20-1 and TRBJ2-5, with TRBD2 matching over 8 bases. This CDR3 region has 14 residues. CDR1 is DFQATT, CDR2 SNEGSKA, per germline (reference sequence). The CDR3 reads CSARSSGSKDTQYF. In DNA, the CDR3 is TGCAGTGCTAGGTCCAGCGGGAGTAAAGATACCCAGTACTTC.